The clone carrying this TCR beta chain was detected ten times or more. Unique molecular identifiers were used in preparing the TCRbeta library. TCRdb recomputed calls from the PCR reads with MiXCR, one row per CDR3 protein. Among about 91,000 distinct CDR3 sequences listed, roughly 7.7% were seen once. This CDR3 contains 15 residues. The V and J ends lost 4 bases and 9 bases, in that order; junction bases with no gene match: 11. Germline CDR1 is MDHEN and CDR2 is SYDVKM. This specimen comes from a study of T-cell reconstitution after alpha-beta-depleted transplantation in children. The origin of this receptor is a human donor who donated a stem cell graft to a child with congenital amegakaryocytic thrombocytopenia. The sample consisted of PBMCs from the stem cell graft donor, taken from the stem cell graft. This chain connects TRBV28 to TRBJ2-1; 8 bases are a match to TRBD2. CDR3 sequence (DNA): TGTGCCAGCAGTTCGTTTGCGGGGGGTGTGCGTGAGCAGTTCTTC. Amino acid sequence: CASSSFAGGVREQFF.